Below are 10 T cell receptor beta chains sequenced from a single sample in a study of blood T cell repertoires in COVID-19. Assay used: immunoSEQ multiplex PCR; TCRdb lists only in-frame clones, some missing. The sample gives 300,000 to 350,000 clones, almost 90% of which show up once; approximately 4.5% is in the top ten. Input material: PBMCs or T cells enriched from blood (not recorded which). The receptors derive from a woman in her late teens or twenties with acute COVID-19.

This clone showed up just a few times. The rearrangement uses TRBV10-3 and TRBJ2-1; 15 bases line up with TRBD2. In germline, CDR1 is ENHRY, CDR2 SYGVKD. The CDR3 is 19 residues long. J lost 0 bases, V lost 2 bases, and 5 bases had no gene match. CDR3 residues: CAISEPGLAGGPSYNEQFF. CDR3 bases: TGTGCCATCAGTGAGCCGGGACTAGCGGGAGGCCCCTCCTACAATGAGCAGTTCTTC.

The genes are TRBV29-1 and TRBJ2-5; 9 bases are a match to TRBD2. V lost 3 bases to trimming and J lost 11 bases; unmatched junction nucleotides: 10. The CDR3 length is 13 residues. Looked up from germline, CDR1 is SQVTM and CDR2 is ANQGSEA. CDR3 nucleotides: TGCAGCGTTGATATTAGCGGGGGTTATGTGCAGTACTTC. This sequence encodes CSVDISGGYVQYF.

This chain connects TRBV6-5 to TRBJ2-7; 8 bases agree with TRBD1. The germline CDR1 and CDR2 sequences are MNHEY and SVGAGI. The CDR3 contains 15 residues. Losses at the gene ends were 6 bases for V and 3 bases for J; bases not matched to a gene: 10. CDR3 DNA: TGTGCCAGCAGCCTCACGGACAGGGAAATCTACGAGCAGTACTTC. This encodes CASSLTDREIYEQYF.

CDR3 nucleotides: TGTGCCAGCAGCTTTGGGACTAGCGGGATTCAGTCCTACAATGAGCAGTTCTTC. Its translation: CASSFGTSGIQSYNEQFF. V is TRBV7-8 and J is TRBJ2-1; 13 nucleotides match TRBD2. Per the germline V gene, CDR1 is SGHVS and CDR2 is FQNEAQ. The CDR3 covers 18 residues. J was trimmed by 1 base and V by 3 bases; bases with no gene match: 6. Based on the CDR3 plus reference TRBV7-8 and TRBJ2-1, the full variable domain is GAGVSQSPRYKVAKRGQDVALRCDPISGHVSLFWYQQALGQGPEFLTYFQNEAQLDKSGLPSDRFFAERPEGSVSTLKIQRTQQEDSAVYLCASSFGTSGIQSYNEQFFGPGTRLTVL.

The chain has TRBV5-1 and TRBJ1-5; unclear D gene. The CDR3 totals 13 residues. Germline loops: CDR1 SGHRS, CDR2 YFSETQ. Trimming removed 0 bases from V and 4 bases from J, with 5 bases in between. CDR3 sequence reads: CASSLGPNQPQHF. DNA of the CDR3: TGCGCCAGCAGCTTGGGGCCTAATCAGCCCCAGCATTTT.

The rearrangement uses TRBV19 and TRBJ1-5; D not resolved. This CDR3 region has 14 residues. Germline V gene data show CDR1 as LNHDA and CDR2 as SQIVND (reference sequence). V lost 3 bases and J 3 bases, leaving 9 bases between the germline ends. CDR3 coding DNA: TGTGCCAGTAGTATTACCGACAACAATCAGCCCCAGCATTTT. Translating gives CASSITDNNQPQHF. Together with reference TRBV19 and TRBJ1-5, the CDR3 gives the full variable domain: DGGITQSPKYLFRKEGQNVTLSCEQNLNHDAMYWYRQDPGQGLRLIYYSQIVNDFQKGDIAEGYSVSREKKESFPLTVTSAQKNPTAFYLCASSITDNNQPQHFGDGTRLSIL.

This clone has just one count. The V and J genes are TRBV28 and TRBJ1-2; 8 bases line up with TRBD1. CDR1 MDHEN and CDR2 SYDVKM come from the germline V gene. The junction had 7 bases not matched to a gene; V was cut back by 5 bases and J by 5 bases. This CDR3 contains 14 residues. The CDR3 nucleotides read TGTGCCAGCAGTGGCACAGGGGGTTCTTATGGCTACACCTTC. This sequence encodes CASSGTGGSYGYTF.

In regard to this clone: Distinct nucleotide sequences in the sample also encode this CDR3. This rearrangement joins TRBV7-3 to TRBJ1-1; D gene unclear. Between the trimmed V and J ends, which lost 2 bases and 0 bases, there was a span of 7 bases. The germline V gene has CDR1 SGHTA and CDR2 FQGTGA. This CDR3 has 14 residues. DNA of the CDR3: TGTGCCAGCAGCTTAGGAGGAGTGAACACTGAAGCTTTCTTT. Translation: CASSLGGVNTEAFF.

The chain links TRBV19 to TRBJ2-3; TRBD2 matches 9 bases. V dropped 1 base and J dropped 1; count of bases not matched to a gene: 9. Germline CDR1 and CDR2: LNHDA and SQIVND (reference sequence). The CDR3 spans 18 residues. DNA for the CDR3: TGTGCCAGTAGTATAGGACTAGCGGCCGAAGGGGGCACAGATACGCAGTATTTT. It encodes CASSIGLAAEGGTDTQYF.

The CDR3 spells CASLPGQLNTEAFF. DNA of the CDR3: TGTGCCAGCTTACCGGGACAGTTAAACACTGAAGCTTTCTTT. The rearrangement joins TRBV7-9 to TRBJ1-1; 7 positions agree with TRBD1. Trimming at V came to 8 bases and at J to 2 bases, leaving 8 bases not matched to a gene. Germline CDR1 reads SEHNR; CDR2 reads FQNEAQ (reference sequence). The CDR3 is 14 residues long.